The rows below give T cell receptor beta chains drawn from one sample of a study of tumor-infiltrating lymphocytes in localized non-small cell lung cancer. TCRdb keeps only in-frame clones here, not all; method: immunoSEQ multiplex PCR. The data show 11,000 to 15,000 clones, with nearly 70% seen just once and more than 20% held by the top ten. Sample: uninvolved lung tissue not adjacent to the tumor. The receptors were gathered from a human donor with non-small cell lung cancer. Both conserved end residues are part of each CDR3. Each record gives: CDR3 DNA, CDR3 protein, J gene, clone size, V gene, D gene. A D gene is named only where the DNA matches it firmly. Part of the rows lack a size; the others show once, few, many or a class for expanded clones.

CDR3 DNA: TGTGCCAGCAGCCAAGATCTGGGCTATGGCTACACCTTC; CDR3 protein: CASSQDLGYGYTF; J gene: TRBJ1-2; clone size: -; V gene: TRBV14; D gene: -
CDR3 DNA: TGTGCCAGCAGCCCGGAGGACAGATATGGCTACACCTTC; CDR3 protein: CASSPEDRYGYTF; J gene: TRBJ1-2; clone size: -; V gene: TRBV14; D gene: -
CDR3 DNA: TGTGCCAGCAGCCCCTCGGACAGGGTTGCTCAGCCCCAGCATTTT; CDR3 protein: CASSPSDRVAQPQHF; J gene: TRBJ1-5; clone size: medium-sized; V gene: TRBV9; D gene: TRBD1
CDR3 DNA: TGTGCCAGTTCAGGGGCAGGGCGCTATGGCTACACCTTC; CDR3 protein: CASSGAGRYGYTF; J gene: TRBJ1-2; clone size: -; V gene: TRBV27; D gene: -
CDR3 DNA: TGTGCCAGCAGCTTAGGGGGGCAGGGGGCCTACAATGAGCAGTTCTTC; CDR3 protein: CASSLGGQGAYNEQFF; J gene: TRBJ2-1; clone size: few; V gene: TRBV11-3; D gene: TRBD1
CDR3 DNA: TGCGCCAGCAGCTTGGAAGGGAGGGCCTATAATTCACCCCTCCACTTT; CDR3 protein: CASSLEGRAYNSPLHF; J gene: TRBJ1-6; clone size: few; V gene: TRBV5-1; D gene: -
CDR3 DNA: TGTGCCAGCAGTTTACGACAGGCCAAGAACACTGAAGCTTTCTTT; CDR3 protein: CASSLRQAKNTEAFF; J gene: TRBJ1-1; clone size: -; V gene: TRBV2; D gene: -
CDR3 DNA: TGTGCCAGCAGCCCGACAGCGGGAGAGTCGACAGATACGCAGTATTTT; CDR3 protein: CASSPTAGESTDTQYF; J gene: TRBJ2-3; clone size: -; V gene: TRBV7-6; D gene: TRBD2
CDR3 DNA: TGCAGCGTTGAACCGGGGTATGGGGTGGGAGGGCCGAGGGAGCAGTACTTC; CDR3 protein: CSVEPGYGVGGPREQYF; J gene: TRBJ2-7; clone size: -; V gene: TRBV29-1; D gene: TRBD2
CDR3 DNA: TGTGCCAGCAGCCAAGTACAGGCAGGGTCTAATCATCAGCCCCAGCATTTT; CDR3 protein: CASSQVQAGSNHQPQHF; J gene: TRBJ1-5; clone size: few; V gene: TRBV4-2; D gene: -
CDR3 DNA: TGTGCCAGCAGCCAACAGGTTAACTATGGCTACACCTTC; CDR3 protein: CASSQQVNYGYTF; J gene: TRBJ1-2; clone size: -; V gene: TRBV14; D gene: -
CDR3 DNA: TGTGCCAGCAGTCCCCTTCGACAGGGGGCGCCCTACGAGCAGTACTTC; CDR3 protein: CASSPLRQGAPYEQYF; J gene: TRBJ2-7; clone size: -; V gene: TRBV28; D gene: TRBD1
CDR3 DNA: TGTGCCAGCAGCGTAGAGGGCGGGAACACTGAAGCTTTCTTT; CDR3 protein: CASSVEGGNTEAFF; J gene: TRBJ1-1; clone size: -; V gene: TRBV9; D gene: -
CDR3 DNA: TGTGCCAGTACCCTCTTCGCGAACACTGAAGCTTTCTTT; CDR3 protein: CASTLFANTEAFF; J gene: TRBJ1-1; clone size: -; V gene: TRBV19; D gene: -
CDR3 DNA: TGCAGCGTGACCGGGACCTTCAGGGGTGGCACAGATACGCAGTATTTT; CDR3 protein: CSVTGTFRGGTDTQYF; J gene: TRBJ2-3; clone size: -; V gene: TRBV29-1; D gene: -
CDR3 DNA: TGTGCCATCAGCGCTCTGGGGGCGGGAGAGACCCAGTACTTC; CDR3 protein: CAISALGAGETQYF; J gene: TRBJ2-5; clone size: -; V gene: TRBV10-3; D gene: -
CDR3 DNA: TGTGCCAGCAGCTTAACTCCTCCCCTCCGGGGGGGGGCTATTCAGCCCCAGCATTTT; CDR3 protein: CASSLTPPLRGGAIQPQHF; J gene: TRBJ1-5; clone size: -; V gene: TRBV7-8; D gene: -
CDR3 DNA: TGTGCCAGCAGCCAATCCTGGTACGAGCAGTACTTC; CDR3 protein: CASSQSWYEQYF; J gene: TRBJ2-7; clone size: -; V gene: TRBV7-8; D gene: -
CDR3 DNA: TGTGCCAGCAGCGGCCGGGACATTGGGTCTTATAGCGAGCAGTACTTC; CDR3 protein: CASSGRDIGSYSEQYF; J gene: TRBJ2-7; clone size: -; V gene: TRBV9; D gene: -
CDR3 DNA: TGTGCCACCAGCAGAGATCGGGGAGGGAACACTGAAGCTTTCTTT; CDR3 protein: CATSRDRGGNTEAFF; J gene: TRBJ1-1; clone size: -; V gene: TRBV15; D gene: -
CDR3 DNA: TGTGCCAGCAGTTACTGGGGGGGTGAAAAACTGTTTTTT; CDR3 protein: CASSYWGGEKLFF; J gene: TRBJ1-4; clone size: few; V gene: TRBV6-5; D gene: -
CDR3 DNA: TGTGCCAGCAGTATCCCCACCAGGCCCTACCAGCAGTACTTC; CDR3 protein: CASSIPTRPYQQYF; J gene: TRBJ2-7; clone size: -; V gene: TRBV7-2; D gene: -
CDR3 DNA: TGTGCCAGTAGTCTGCAGGGGACAGGCAACTACAATGAGCAGTTCTTC; CDR3 protein: CASSLQGTGNYNEQFF; J gene: TRBJ2-1; clone size: few; V gene: TRBV19; D gene: TRBD1